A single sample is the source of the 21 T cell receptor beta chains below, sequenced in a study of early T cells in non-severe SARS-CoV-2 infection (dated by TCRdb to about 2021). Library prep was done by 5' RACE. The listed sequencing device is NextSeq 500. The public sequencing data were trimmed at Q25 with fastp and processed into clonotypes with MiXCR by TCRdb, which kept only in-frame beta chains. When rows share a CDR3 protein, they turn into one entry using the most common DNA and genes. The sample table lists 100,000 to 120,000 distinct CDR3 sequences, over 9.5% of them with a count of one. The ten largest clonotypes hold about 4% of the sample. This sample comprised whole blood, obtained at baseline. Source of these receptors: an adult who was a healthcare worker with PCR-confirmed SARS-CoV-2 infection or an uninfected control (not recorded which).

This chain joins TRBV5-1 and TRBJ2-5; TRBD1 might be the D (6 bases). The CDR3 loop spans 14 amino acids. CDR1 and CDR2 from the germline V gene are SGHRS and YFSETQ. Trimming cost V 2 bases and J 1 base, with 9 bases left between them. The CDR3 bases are TGCGCCAGCAGCTTCACAGGGCCCCAAGAGACCCAGTACTTC. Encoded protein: CASSFTGPQETQYF. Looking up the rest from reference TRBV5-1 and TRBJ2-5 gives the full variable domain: KAGVTQTPRYLIKTRGQQVTLSCSPISGHRSVSWYQQTPGQGLQFLFEYFSETQRNKGNFPGRFSGRQFSNSRSEMNVSTLELGDSALYLCASSFTGPQETQYFGPGTRLLVL.

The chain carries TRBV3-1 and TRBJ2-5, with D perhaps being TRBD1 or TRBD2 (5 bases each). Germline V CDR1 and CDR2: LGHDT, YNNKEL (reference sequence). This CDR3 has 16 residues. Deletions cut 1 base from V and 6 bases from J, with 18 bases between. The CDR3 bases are TGTGCCAGCAGCCAAGTGCTCTACGGCAGGGAGAAGACCCAGTACTTC. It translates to CASSQVLYGREKTQYF.

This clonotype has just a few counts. The CDR3 sequence is CASSRVPGLAGVGTGELFF. Written as DNA, the CDR3 is TGTGCCAGCAGTAGAGTACCGGGACTAGCGGGAGTCGGTACCGGGGAGCTGTTTTTT. The chain recombines TRBV3-1 with TRBJ2-2; 14 bases agree with TRBD2. This CDR3 is built from 19 residues. Germline CDR1 and CDR2: LGHDT and YNNKEL (reference sequence). V lost 6 bases and J lost 5; bases outside the gene matches: 14.

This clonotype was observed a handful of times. CDR3 DNA: TGTGCCAGCAGCTTAGATTGGTGGGGATCCTCCACAGATACGCAGTATTTT. As protein: CASSLDWWGSSTDTQYF. V gene TRBV7-6 combines with J gene TRBJ2-3; no clear D gene. The germline gives CDR1 SGHVS, CDR2 FNYEAQ. The V and J ends lost 1 base and 2 bases respectively, with 16 bases between them. This CDR3 is built from 17 residues.

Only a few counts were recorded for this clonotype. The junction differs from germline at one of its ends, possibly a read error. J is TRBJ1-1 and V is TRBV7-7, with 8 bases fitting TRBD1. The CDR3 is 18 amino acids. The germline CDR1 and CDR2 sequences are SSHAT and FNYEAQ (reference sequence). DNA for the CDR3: TGTGCTAGCAGCTTAGGACCGGGACAGGTGTCGATGAACACTGAAGCTTTCTTT. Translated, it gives CASSLGPGQVSMNTEAFF. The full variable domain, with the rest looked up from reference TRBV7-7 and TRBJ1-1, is GAGVSQSPRYKVTKRGQDVTLRCDPISSHATLYWYQQALGQGPEFLTYFNYEAQPDKSGLPSDRFSAERPEGSISTLTIQRTEQRDSAMYRCASSLGPGQVSMNTEAFFGQGTRLTVV.

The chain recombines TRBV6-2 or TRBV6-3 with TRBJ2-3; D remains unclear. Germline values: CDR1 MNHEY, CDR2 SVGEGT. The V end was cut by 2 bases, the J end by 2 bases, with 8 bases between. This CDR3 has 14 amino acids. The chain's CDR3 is CASSYRGPTDTQYF. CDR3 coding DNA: TGTGCCAGCAGTTACCGAGGACCCACAGATACGCAGTATTTT.

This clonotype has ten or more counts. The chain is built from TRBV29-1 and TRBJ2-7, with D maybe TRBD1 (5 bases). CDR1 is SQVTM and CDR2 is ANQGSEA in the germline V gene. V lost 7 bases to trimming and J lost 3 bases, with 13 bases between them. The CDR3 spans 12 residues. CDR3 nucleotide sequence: TGCAGCGCTGGTATCGACAGCTACGAGCAGTACTTC. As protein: CSAGIDSYEQYF.

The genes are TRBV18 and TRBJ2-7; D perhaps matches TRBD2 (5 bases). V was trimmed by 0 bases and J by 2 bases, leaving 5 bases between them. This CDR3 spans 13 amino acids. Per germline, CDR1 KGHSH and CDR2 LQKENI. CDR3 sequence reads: CASSPPRAYEQYF. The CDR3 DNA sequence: TGTGCCAGCTCACCACCGAGGGCCTACGAGCAGTACTTC.

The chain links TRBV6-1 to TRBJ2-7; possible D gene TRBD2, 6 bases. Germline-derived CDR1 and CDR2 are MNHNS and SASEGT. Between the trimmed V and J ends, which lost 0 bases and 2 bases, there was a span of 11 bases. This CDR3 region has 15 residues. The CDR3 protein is CASSEALGSPYEQYF. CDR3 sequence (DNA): TGTGCCAGCAGTGAAGCGCTCGGGAGCCCCTACGAGCAGTACTTC.

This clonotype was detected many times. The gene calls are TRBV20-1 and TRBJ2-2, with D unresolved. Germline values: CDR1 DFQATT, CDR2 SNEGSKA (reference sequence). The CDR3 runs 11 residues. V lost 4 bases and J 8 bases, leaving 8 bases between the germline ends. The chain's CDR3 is CSAISSGELFF. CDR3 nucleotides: TGCAGTGCTATCTCTTCGGGGGAGCTGTTTTTT.

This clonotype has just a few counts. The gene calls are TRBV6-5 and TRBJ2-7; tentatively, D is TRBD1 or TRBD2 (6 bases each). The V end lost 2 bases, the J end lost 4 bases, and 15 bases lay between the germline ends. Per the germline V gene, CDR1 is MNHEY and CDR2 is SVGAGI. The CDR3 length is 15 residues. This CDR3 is CASSYDGGHPYEQYF. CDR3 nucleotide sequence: TGTGCCAGCAGTTACGACGGGGGCCATCCTTACGAGCAGTACTTC.

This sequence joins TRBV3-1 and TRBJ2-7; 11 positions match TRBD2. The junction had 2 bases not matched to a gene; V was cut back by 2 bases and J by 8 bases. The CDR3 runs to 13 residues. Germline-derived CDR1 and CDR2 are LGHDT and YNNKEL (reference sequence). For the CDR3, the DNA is TGTGCCAGCAGCCAACTAGCGGGAGGCCAGCAGTACTTC. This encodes CASSQLAGGQQYF.

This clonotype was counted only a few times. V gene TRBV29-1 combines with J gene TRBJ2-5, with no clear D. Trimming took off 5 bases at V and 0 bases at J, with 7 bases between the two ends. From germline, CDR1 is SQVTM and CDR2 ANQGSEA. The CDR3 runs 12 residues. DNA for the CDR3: TGCAGCGTTAAGGTTAACCAAGAGACCCAGTACTTC. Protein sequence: CSVKVNQETQYF.

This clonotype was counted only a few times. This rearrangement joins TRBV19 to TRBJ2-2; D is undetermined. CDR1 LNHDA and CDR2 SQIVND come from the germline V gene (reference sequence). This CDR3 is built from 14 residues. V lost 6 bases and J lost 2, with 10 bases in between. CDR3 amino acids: CASRFRVNTGELFF. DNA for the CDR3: TGTGCCAGTAGATTCCGGGTCAACACCGGGGAGCTGTTTTTT.

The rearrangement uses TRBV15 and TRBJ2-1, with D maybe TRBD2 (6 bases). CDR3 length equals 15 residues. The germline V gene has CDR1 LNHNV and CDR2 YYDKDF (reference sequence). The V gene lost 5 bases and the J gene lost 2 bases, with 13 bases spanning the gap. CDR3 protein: CATSSQRATYNEQFF. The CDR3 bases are TGTGCCACCAGCTCTCAGCGGGCCACCTACAATGAGCAGTTCTTC.

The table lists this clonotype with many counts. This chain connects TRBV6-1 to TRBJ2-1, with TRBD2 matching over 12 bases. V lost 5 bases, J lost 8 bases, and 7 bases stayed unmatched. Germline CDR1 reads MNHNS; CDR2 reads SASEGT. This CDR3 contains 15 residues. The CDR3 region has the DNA TGTGCCAGCAGTCCCCTAGCGGGGGGGCCGGATGAGCAGTTCTTC. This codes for CASSPLAGGPDEQFF.

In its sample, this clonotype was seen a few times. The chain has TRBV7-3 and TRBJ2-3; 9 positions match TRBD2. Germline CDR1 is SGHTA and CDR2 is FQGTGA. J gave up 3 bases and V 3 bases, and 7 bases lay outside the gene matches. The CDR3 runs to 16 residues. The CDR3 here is CASSFGSGGRTDTQYF. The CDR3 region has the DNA TGTGCCAGCAGCTTTGGAAGCGGGGGGAGAACAGATACGCAGTATTTT.

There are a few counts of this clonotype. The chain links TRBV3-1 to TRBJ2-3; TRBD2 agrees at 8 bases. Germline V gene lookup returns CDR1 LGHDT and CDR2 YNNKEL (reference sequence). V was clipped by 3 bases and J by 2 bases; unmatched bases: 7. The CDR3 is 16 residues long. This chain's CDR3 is CASSHVLAGLTDTQYF. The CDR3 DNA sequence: TGTGCCAGCAGCCATGTTTTAGCGGGGCTCACAGATACGCAGTATTTT.

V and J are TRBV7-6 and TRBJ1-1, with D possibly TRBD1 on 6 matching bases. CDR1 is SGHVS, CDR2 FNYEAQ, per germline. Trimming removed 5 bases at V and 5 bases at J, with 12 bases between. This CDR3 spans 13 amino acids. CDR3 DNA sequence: TGTGCCAGCAGCACCGACAGGTCGACTGAAGCTTTCTTT. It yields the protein CASSTDRSTEAFF.

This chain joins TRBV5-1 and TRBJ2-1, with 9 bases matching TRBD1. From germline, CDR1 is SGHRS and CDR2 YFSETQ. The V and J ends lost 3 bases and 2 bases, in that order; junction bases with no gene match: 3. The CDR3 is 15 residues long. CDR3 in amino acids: CASSSGTGTYNEQFF. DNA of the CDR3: TGCGCCAGCAGCTCCGGGACAGGGACCTACAATGAGCAGTTCTTC.

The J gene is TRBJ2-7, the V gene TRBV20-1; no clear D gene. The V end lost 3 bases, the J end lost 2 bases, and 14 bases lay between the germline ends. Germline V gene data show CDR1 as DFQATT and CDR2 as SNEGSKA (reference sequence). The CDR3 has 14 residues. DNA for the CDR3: TGCAGTGCTAGGGAGTTACGGAAGCCCTACGAGCAGTACTTC. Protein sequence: CSARELRKPYEQYF.